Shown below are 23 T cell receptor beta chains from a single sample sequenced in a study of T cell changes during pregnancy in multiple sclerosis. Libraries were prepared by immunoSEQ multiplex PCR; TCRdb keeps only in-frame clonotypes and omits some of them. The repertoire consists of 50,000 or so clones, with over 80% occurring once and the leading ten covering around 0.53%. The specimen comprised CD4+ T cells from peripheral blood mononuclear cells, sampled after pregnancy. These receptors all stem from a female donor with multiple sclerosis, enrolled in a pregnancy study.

In DNA, the CDR3 is TGTGCCAGTAAGCGGGACAGGGGCGGAGAGACCCAGTACTTC. It specifies CASKRDRGGETQYF. The chain is built from TRBV19 and TRBJ2-5; TRBD1 agrees at 10 bases. Trimming removed 7 bases from V and 4 bases from J; junction bases left unmatched: 6. The germline CDR1 and CDR2 sequences are LNHDA and SQIVND (reference sequence). The CDR3 contains 14 residues.

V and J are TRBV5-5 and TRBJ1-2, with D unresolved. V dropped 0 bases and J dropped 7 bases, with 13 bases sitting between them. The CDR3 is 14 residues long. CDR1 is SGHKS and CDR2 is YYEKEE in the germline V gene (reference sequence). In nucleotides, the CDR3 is TGTGCCAGCAGCTTGGCCGATCCTCGGGGTGGCTACACCTTC. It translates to CASSLADPRGGYTF.

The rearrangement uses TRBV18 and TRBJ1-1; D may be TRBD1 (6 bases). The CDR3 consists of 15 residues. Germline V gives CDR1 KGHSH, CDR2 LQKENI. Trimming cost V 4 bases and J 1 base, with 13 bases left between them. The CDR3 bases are TGTGCCAGCTCACTCACGGGACAAAGGAACACTGAAGCTTTCTTT. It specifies CASSLTGQRNTEAFF.

The CDR3 is CASSVSSVTDTQYF. CDR3 coding DNA: TGTGCCAGCAGCGTATCTTCCGTCACAGATACGCAGTATTTT. V usage is TRBV9 and J usage is TRBJ2-3; D ambiguous. CDR3 length: 14 amino acids. Trimming pared 1 base from V and 2 bases from J, leaving 8 bases between. Looked up from germline, CDR1 is SGDLS and CDR2 is YYNGEE.

The CDR3 region has the DNA TGTGCCAGCAGTGTGAGGACAGGTACCTACGAGCAGTACTTC. Translating gives CASSVRTGTYEQYF. The rearrangement uses TRBV6-1 and TRBJ2-5, with TRBD1 matching 7 bases. The J call is doubtful: the DNA matches TRBJ2-7 better. The CDR3 has 14 amino acids. Per germline, CDR1 MNHNS and CDR2 SASEGT.

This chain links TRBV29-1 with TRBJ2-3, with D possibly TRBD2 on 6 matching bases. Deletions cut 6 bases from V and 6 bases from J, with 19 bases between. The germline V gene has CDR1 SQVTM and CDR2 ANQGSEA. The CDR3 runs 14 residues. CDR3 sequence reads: CSVALGGSGDTQYF. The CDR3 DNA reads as TGCAGCGTCGCTTTGGGGGGATCGGGGGATACGCAGTATTTT.

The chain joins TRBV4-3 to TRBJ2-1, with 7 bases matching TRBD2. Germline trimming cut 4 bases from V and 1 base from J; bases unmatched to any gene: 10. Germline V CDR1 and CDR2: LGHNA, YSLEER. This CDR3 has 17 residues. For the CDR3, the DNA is TGCGCCAGCAGCCCCTTTTCCTCTAGCGGATCCTACAATGAGCAGTTCTTC. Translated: CASSPFSSSGSYNEQFF.

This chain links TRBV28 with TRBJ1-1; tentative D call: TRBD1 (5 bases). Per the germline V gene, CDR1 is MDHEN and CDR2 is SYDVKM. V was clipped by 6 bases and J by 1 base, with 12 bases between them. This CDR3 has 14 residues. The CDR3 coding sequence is TGTGCCAGCAGGGTAGGACAAACGAACACTGAAGCTTTCTTT. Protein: CASRVGQTNTEAFF.

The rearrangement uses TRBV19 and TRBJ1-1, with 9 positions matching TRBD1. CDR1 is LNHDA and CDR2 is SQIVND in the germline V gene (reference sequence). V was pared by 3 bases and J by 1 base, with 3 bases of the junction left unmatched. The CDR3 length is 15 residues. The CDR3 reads CASSIDRGRNTEAFF. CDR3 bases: TGTGCCAGTAGTATCGACAGGGGGAGGAACACTGAAGCTTTCTTT.

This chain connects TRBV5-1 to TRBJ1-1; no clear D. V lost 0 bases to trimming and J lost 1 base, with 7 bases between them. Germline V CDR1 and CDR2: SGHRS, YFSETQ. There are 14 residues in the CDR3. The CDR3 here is CASSLDRSNTEAFF. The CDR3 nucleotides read TGCGCCAGCAGCTTGGACAGATCGAACACTGAAGCTTTCTTT.

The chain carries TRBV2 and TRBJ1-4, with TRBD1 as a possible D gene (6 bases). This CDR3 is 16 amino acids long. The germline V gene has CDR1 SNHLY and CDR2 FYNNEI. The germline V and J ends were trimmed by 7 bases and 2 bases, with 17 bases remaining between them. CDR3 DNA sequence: TGTGCCAGCAAGCGAGACACAGGGCGCACTAATGAAAAACTGTTTTTT. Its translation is CASKRDTGRTNEKLFF.

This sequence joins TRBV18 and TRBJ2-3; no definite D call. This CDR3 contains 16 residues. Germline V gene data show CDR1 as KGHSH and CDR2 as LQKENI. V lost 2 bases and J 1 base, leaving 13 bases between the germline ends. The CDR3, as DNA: TGTGCCAGCTCACCATCGCCGCGGCGCCGCACAGATACGCAGTATTTT. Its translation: CASSPSPRRRTDTQYF.

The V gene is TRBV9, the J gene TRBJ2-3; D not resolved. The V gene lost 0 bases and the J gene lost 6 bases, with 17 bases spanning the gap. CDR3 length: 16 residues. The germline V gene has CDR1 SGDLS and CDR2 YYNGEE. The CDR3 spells CASSVAERSDTDTQYF. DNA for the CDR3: TGTGCCAGCAGCGTAGCTGAGAGATCCGATACGGATACGCAGTATTTT.

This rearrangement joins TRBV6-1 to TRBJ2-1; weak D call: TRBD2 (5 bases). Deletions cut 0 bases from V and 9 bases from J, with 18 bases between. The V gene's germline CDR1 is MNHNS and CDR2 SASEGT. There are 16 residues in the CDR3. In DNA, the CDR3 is TGTGCCAGCAGTGAAGCGCAAGGCATCCCACGGGGTGAGCAGTTCTTC. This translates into CASSEAQGIPRGEQFF.

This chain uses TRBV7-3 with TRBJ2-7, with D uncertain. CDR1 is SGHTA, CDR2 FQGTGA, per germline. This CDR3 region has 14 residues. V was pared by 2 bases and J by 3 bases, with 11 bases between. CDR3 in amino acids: CASSLDLANYEQYF. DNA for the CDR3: TGTGCCAGCAGCTTAGATTTAGCCAACTACGAGCAGTACTTC. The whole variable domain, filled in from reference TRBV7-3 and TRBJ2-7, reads GAGVSQTPSNKVTEKGKYVELRCDPISGHTALYWYRQSLGQGPEFLIYFQGTGAADDSGLPNDRFFAVRPEGSVSTLKIQRTERGDSAVYLCASSLDLANYEQYFGPGTRLTVT.

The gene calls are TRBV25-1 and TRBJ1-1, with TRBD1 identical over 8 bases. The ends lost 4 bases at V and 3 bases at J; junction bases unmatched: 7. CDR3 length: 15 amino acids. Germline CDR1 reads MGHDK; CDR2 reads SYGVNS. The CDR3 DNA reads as TGTGCCAGCAGTGGAACCGGGACAGGACACACTGAAGCTTTCTTT. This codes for CASSGTGTGHTEAFF.

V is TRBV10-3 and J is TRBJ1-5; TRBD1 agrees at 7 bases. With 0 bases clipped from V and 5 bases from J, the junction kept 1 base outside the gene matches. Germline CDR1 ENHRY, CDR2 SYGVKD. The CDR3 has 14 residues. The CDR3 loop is CAISESTGHQPQHF. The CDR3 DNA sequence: TGTGCCATCAGTGAGTCGACAGGGCATCAGCCCCAGCATTTT.

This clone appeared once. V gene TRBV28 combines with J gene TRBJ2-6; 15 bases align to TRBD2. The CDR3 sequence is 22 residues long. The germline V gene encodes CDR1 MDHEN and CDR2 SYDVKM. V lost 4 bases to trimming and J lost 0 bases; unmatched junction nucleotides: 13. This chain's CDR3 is CASSSGTSGRFRKISGANVLTF. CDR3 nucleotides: TGTGCCAGCAGTTCGGGGACTAGCGGGAGGTTCCGTAAAATCTCTGGGGCCAACGTCCTGACTTTC.

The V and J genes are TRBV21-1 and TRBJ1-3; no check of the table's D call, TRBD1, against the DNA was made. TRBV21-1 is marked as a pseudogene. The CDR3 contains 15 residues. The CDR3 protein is CASAAWTSSGNTIYF. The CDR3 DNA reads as TGTGCCAGCGCCGCTTGGACAAGCTCTGGAAACACCATATATTTT.

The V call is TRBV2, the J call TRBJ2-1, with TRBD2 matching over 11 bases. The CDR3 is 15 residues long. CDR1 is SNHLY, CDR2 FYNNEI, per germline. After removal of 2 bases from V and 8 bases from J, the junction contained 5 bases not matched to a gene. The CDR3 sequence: CASSELAGGFDEQFF. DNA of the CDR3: TGTGCCAGCAGTGAACTAGCGGGAGGATTTGATGAGCAGTTCTTC. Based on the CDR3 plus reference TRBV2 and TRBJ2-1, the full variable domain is EPEVTQTPSHQVTQMGQEVILRCVPISNHLYFYWYRQILGQKVEFLVSFYNNEISEKSEIFDDQFSVERPDGSNFTLKIRSTKLEDSAMYFCASSELAGGFDEQFFGPGTRLTVL.

The CDR3 protein is CASSPGGTIDQPQHF. CDR3 DNA: TGTGCCAGCTCACCAGGGGGCACAATCGATCAGCCCCAGCATTTT. This sequence joins TRBV18 and TRBJ1-5, with a possible D match to TRBD1 (6 bases). CDR3 size: 15 residues. In germline, CDR1 is KGHSH, CDR2 LQKENI. Trimming left V 2 bases short and J 5 bases short, with 13 bases between.

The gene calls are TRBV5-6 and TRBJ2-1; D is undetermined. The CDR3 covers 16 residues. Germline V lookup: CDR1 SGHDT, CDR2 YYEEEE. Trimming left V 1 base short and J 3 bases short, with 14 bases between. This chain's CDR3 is CASSLFTLRFYNEQFF. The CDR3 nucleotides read TGTGCCAGCAGCTTGTTCACTCTCCGGTTCTACAATGAGCAGTTCTTC. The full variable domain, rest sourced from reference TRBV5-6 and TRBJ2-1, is DAGVTQSPTHLIKTRGQQVTLRCSPKSGHDTVSWYQQALGQGPQFIFQYYEEEERQRGNFPDRFSGHQFPNYSSELNVNALLLGDSALYLCASSLFTLRFYNEQFFGPGTRLTVL.

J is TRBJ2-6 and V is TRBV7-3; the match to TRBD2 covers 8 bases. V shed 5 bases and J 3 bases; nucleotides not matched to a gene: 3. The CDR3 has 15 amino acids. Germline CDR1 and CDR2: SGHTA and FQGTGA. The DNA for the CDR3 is TGTGCCAGCAGCCCCGGGGGGGGTGGGGCCAACGTCCTGACTTTC. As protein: CASSPGGGGANVLTF.